The 28 T cell receptor beta chains below were found in one sample sequenced in a study of CD8 T cells in Susac syndrome. RNA in amounts of roughly 0.45 to 1 ug was reverse transcribed with random hexamers. TCRdb itself ran the immunoSEQ multiplex PCR reads through MiXCR, one entry per CDR3 protein. The table includes about 290,000 distinct CDR3 sequences, 75% to 85% detected once. Sequencing used CD8+ T cells from PBMCs. The receptor set was obtained from a human donor with multiple sclerosis.

This chain uses TRBV7-2 with TRBJ2-1; D perhaps matches TRBD2 (5 bases). The V gene lost 4 bases and the J gene lost 0 bases, with 13 bases spanning the gap. The CDR3 runs to 16 residues. Germline CDR1 reads SGHTA; CDR2 reads FQGNSA. Written as DNA, the CDR3 is TGTGCCAGCAGCTCTACAGCGGCAATCTCCTACAATGAGCAGTTCTTC. It is translated as CASSSTAAISYNEQFF.

V gene TRBV25-1 combines with J gene TRBJ2-5, with 8 bases aligning to TRBD1. CDR3 length: 16 residues. Trimming at V came to 4 bases and at J to 4 bases, leaving 11 bases not matched to a gene. The germline V gene has CDR1 MGHDK and CDR2 SYGVNS. The CDR3 DNA follows: TGTGCCAGCAGTGCAAATTCCCCGGGACAGGTAGAGACCCAGTACTTC. Amino acids: CASSANSPGQVETQYF.

This clonotype was observed a single time. One end of the junction does not line up with germline, which may come from a read error. The chain has TRBV9 and TRBJ2-7, with TRBD1 matching 8 bases. Germline CDR1 SGDLS, CDR2 YYNGEE. The length of the CDR3 is 14 residues. CDR3 region: CAGSVGDRSYEQYF. The CDR3 DNA reads as TGTGCCGGCAGCGTAGGGGACAGGTCCTACGAGCAGTACTTC.

This chain joins TRBV19 and TRBJ2-1; perhaps TRBD1 as D (5 bases). The V end lost 3 bases, the J end lost 7 bases, and 13 bases lay between the germline ends. The CDR3 consists of 14 residues. Germline values: CDR1 LNHDA, CDR2 SQIVND (reference sequence). For the CDR3, the DNA is TGTGCCAGTAGTATCCGTAAGGGGTGGAATGAGCAGTTCTTC. It specifies CASSIRKGWNEQFF.

V is TRBV29-1 and J is TRBJ2-1, with D unclear. The CDR3 spans 13 residues. The germline V and J ends were trimmed by 1 base and 9 bases, with 13 bases remaining between them. The germline V gene has CDR1 SQVTM and CDR2 ANQGSEA. The CDR3: CSVEGIGRGEQFF. In DNA form, the CDR3 reads TGCAGCGTTGAAGGAATCGGGCGTGGTGAGCAGTTCTTC.

The chain is built from TRBV7-3 and TRBJ1-1; the D gene is possibly TRBD1 (5 bases). This CDR3 region has 13 residues. V was pared by 0 bases and J by 12 bases, with 14 bases between. CDR1 is SGHTA, CDR2 FQGTGA, per germline. The CDR3 region is CASSLTSGAETFF. The CDR3 DNA reads as TGTGCCAGCAGCTTAACCTCCGGGGCAGAGACTTTCTTT.

V is TRBV7-9 and J is TRBJ1-1; D is undetermined. Germline V gene sequence: CDR1 SEHNR, CDR2 FQNEAQ (reference sequence). V was clipped by 4 bases and J by 2 bases, with 11 bases between them. The CDR3 consists of 14 residues. DNA for the CDR3: TGTGCCAGCAGCTCCCTAGAGGGTAACACTGAAGCTTTCTTT. The encoded protein is CASSSLEGNTEAFF.

This clonotype has only a few counts. This rearrangement joins TRBV13 to TRBJ2-5, with 7 bases fitting TRBD1. Germline trimming cut 5 bases from V and 2 bases from J; bases unmatched to any gene: 8. The CDR3 runs to 15 residues. Germline values: CDR1 PRHDT, CDR2 FYEKMQ (reference sequence). CDR3 DNA: TGTGCCAGCAGCGCTTGGACAGGTCAGCAAGAGACCCAGTACTTC. Residues: CASSAWTGQQETQYF.

The J gene is TRBJ2-3, the V gene TRBV20-1, with D unclear. Germline V gene data show CDR1 as DFQATT and CDR2 as SNEGSKA (reference sequence). V was shortened by 6 bases and J by 4 bases, with 20 bases between the two germline ends. The CDR3 runs to 15 residues. The chain's CDR3 is CSAESLRFISDTQYF. In DNA form, the CDR3 reads TGCAGTGCCGAATCACTTAGATTCATATCAGATACGCAGTATTTT.

V and J are TRBV6-5 and TRBJ2-3; 11 nucleotides line up with TRBD2. Germline CDR1 and CDR2: MNHEY and SVGAGI. The trim removed 6 bases at V and 6 bases at J, leaving 8 bases unmatched. This CDR3 comprises 15 residues. CDR3 coding DNA: TGTGCCAGCAGCCCCGCTAGCGGGAGGACGGATACGCAGTATTTT. Translation gives CASSPASGRTDTQYF.

The J gene is TRBJ2-3, the V gene TRBV5-6; D may be TRBD1 (5 bases). Trimming removed 0 bases from V and 4 bases from J, with 12 bases in between. The germline V gene encodes CDR1 SGHDT and CDR2 YYEEEE. The CDR3 loop spans 15 amino acids. CDR3 coding DNA: TGTGCCAGCAGCTTGGATGGCAGGGTGTCAGATACGCAGTATTTT. Its translation: CASSLDGRVSDTQYF. Combining the CDR3 with reference TRBV5-6 and TRBJ2-3 gives the whole variable domain DAGVTQSPTHLIKTRGQQVTLRCSPKSGHDTVSWYQQALGQGPQFIFQYYEEEERQRGNFPDRFSGHQFPNYSSELNVNALLLGDSALYLCASSLDGRVSDTQYFGPGTRLTVL.

This clonotype has just one count. V usage is TRBV19 and J usage is TRBJ2-1; D not resolved. With 4 bases removed from V and 1 base from J, the gap between germline ends came to 8 bases. Germline assignment: CDR1 LNHDA and CDR2 SQIVND (reference sequence). This CDR3 spans 14 amino acids. In DNA, the CDR3 is TGTGCCAGTAGTAAGTTGGGTTCCTACAATGAGCAGTTCTTC. Translated, it gives CASSKLGSYNEQFF.

This clonotype appeared once. This chain joins TRBV29-1 and TRBJ2-7; 7 bases are shared with TRBD2. The J segment lost 3 bases and the V segment lost 6 bases, leaving 8 bases of the junction unmatched. Germline loops: CDR1 SQVTM, CDR2 ANQGSEA. This CDR3 is 13 amino acids long. Here the CDR3 DNA reads TGCAGCGTAGCCGGGGGGTTCCTCTACGAGCAGTACTTC. Translated: CSVAGGFLYEQYF.

J is TRBJ2-7 and V is TRBV18; D is perhaps TRBD1 (5 bases). Germline loops: CDR1 KGHSH, CDR2 LQKENI. This CDR3 spans 13 amino acids. V lost 2 bases, J lost 6 bases, and 11 bases lay in between. The DNA for the CDR3 is TGTGCCAGCTCACCAACAGAAGGGGCCGAGCAGTACTTC. Translation: CASSPTEGAEQYF.

The chain couples TRBV20-1 to TRBJ2-7; 7 bases agree with TRBD1. The CDR3 is 14 residues long. The germline gives CDR1 DFQATT, CDR2 SNEGSKA (reference sequence). V lost 0 bases, J lost 4 bases, and 6 bases stayed unmatched. Here the CDR3 DNA reads TGCAGTGCTAGAGACCGGGACAGCGGATACGAGCAGTACTTC. Protein product: CSARDRDSGYEQYF.

CDR3 DNA sequence: TGTGCCAGTAGCACGGGAGGGACCGGGGAGCTGTTTTTT. Translation gives CASSTGGTGELFF. V is TRBV19 and J is TRBJ2-2; TRBD2 aligns across 8 bases. Trimming cost V 6 bases and J 5 bases; bases outside gene matches: 2. The CDR3 runs to 13 residues. Germline CDR1 LNHDA, CDR2 SQIVND (reference sequence).

The CDR3 region has the DNA TGTGCCAGCAGTTTTACCGGGACAGGGGAAAGGGGCGGGGAGCTGTTTTTT. Encoded protein: CASSFTGTGERGGELFF. The rearrangement links TRBV28 to TRBJ2-2, with 10 bases lining up with TRBD1. Germline V CDR1 and CDR2: MDHEN, SYDVKM. The CDR3 has 17 residues. Trimming took 3 bases from V and 7 from J; bases not matched to a gene: 11. The full variable domain, completed using reference TRBV28 and TRBJ2-2, is DVKVTQSSRYLVKRTGEKVFLECVQDMDHENMFWYRQDPGLGLRLIYFSYDVKMKEKGDIPEGYSVSREKKERFSLILESASTNQTSMYLCASSFTGTGERGGELFFGEGSRLTVL.

The genes are TRBV19 and TRBJ2-1; D is ambiguous. This CDR3 contains 11 residues. Germline assignment: CDR1 LNHDA and CDR2 SQIVND (reference sequence). The ends were cut back, 3 bases at V and 6 bases at J, with 3 bases in the middle. The CDR3, as DNA: TGTGCCAGTAGTATTTTCAATGAGCAGTTCTTC. It encodes CASSIFNEQFF.

The gene calls are TRBV2 and TRBJ2-7; maybe TRBD1 (5 bases). The CDR3 has 13 amino acids. In germline, CDR1 is SNHLY, CDR2 FYNNEI. V lost 11 bases and J lost 2, with 16 bases in between. DNA for the CDR3: TGTGCCGGTTCGACGGCGGACACCTACGAGCAGTACTTC. As protein: CAGSTADTYEQYF.

The CDR3 protein is CASSLAGASGELFF. The CDR3 DNA is TGTGCCAGCAGCTTAGCGGGAGCATCCGGGGAGCTGTTTTTT. V usage is TRBV7-3 and J usage is TRBJ2-2; 7 nucleotides agree with TRBD2. From germline, CDR1 is SGHTA and CDR2 FQGTGA. The CDR3 runs 14 residues. Trimming at V came to 2 bases and at J to 6 bases, leaving 3 bases not matched to a gene.

V is TRBV20-1 and J is TRBJ1-1, with no clear D. Trimming took off 5 bases at V and 3 bases at J, with 10 bases between the two ends. Germline V CDR1 and CDR2: DFQATT, SNEGSKA (reference sequence). This CDR3 is 12 amino acids long. The CDR3 nucleotides are TGCAGTGCTCGCGCAGCTTACACTGAAGCTTTCTTT. The encoded protein is CSARAAYTEAFF.

This CDR3 is CASSRSGAGHPYNEQFF. As DNA, the CDR3 is TGCGCCAGCAGCCGAAGTGGGGCCGGGCATCCTTACAATGAGCAGTTCTTC. The V gene is TRBV4-3, the J gene TRBJ2-1; D is possibly TRBD1 (5 bases). Trimming took off 4 bases at V and 4 bases at J, with 20 bases between the two ends. The CDR3 spans 17 residues. CDR1 and CDR2 (germline): LGHNA, YSLEER.

This chain links TRBV6-2 or TRBV6-3 with TRBJ1-1, with 10 bases that match TRBD1. The germline V gene encodes CDR1 MNHEY and CDR2 SVGEGT. The CDR3 extends over 14 amino acids. V was clipped by 6 bases and J by 1 base; unmatched bases: 2. CDR3 region: CASRWTGGNTEAFF. The CDR3 DNA reads TGTGCCAGCAGGTGGACAGGGGGGAACACTGAAGCTTTCTTT.

The genes are TRBV9 and TRBJ2-3, with 13 bases fitting TRBD2. Looked up from germline, CDR1 is SGDLS and CDR2 is YYNGEE. This CDR3 is built from 16 residues. The V and J ends lost 3 bases and 0 bases, in that order; junction bases with no gene match: 1. DNA for the CDR3: TGTGCCAGCAGCGAGGGACTAGCGGGGAGCACAGATACGCAGTATTTT. Residues: CASSEGLAGSTDTQYF. Together with reference TRBV9 and TRBJ2-3, the CDR3 gives the full variable domain: DSGVTQTPKHLITATGQRVTLRCSPRSGDLSVYWYQQSLDQGLQFLIQYYNGEERAKGNILERFSAQQFPDLHSELNLSSLELGDSALYFCASSEGLAGSTDTQYFGPGTRLTVL.

The chain couples TRBV6-5 to TRBJ1-2, with a tentative D call TRBD1 (5 bases). CDR3 length: 14 residues. Germline CDR1 MNHEY, CDR2 SVGAGI. Between the trimmed V and J ends, which lost 2 bases and 4 bases, there was a span of 11 bases. CDR3 amino acids: CASSYRGTGYGYTF. The CDR3 DNA is TGTGCCAGCAGTTACCGTGGGACGGGCTATGGCTACACCTTC.

The V gene is TRBV30, the J gene TRBJ2-3; 9 bases align to TRBD2. This CDR3 has 13 residues. CDR1 is GTSNPN, CDR2 SVGIG, per germline (reference sequence). V lost 5 bases to trimming and J lost 5 bases; unmatched junction nucleotides: 5. CDR3 in amino acids: CAWEGLAKDTQYF. The CDR3 DNA is TGTGCCTGGGAGGGACTAGCAAAAGATACGCAGTATTTT.

This clonotype has a single count. The V and J genes are TRBV5-6 and TRBJ1-2; TRBD1 matches 7 bases. From germline, CDR1 is SGHDT and CDR2 YYEEEE. The CDR3 length is 16 residues. V lost 4 bases and J lost 7; bases outside the gene matches: 16. The DNA of the CDR3 is TGTGCCAGCAGCCGCCTGGAGATAGACAGGGTCGGTGGCTACACCTTC. Translating gives CASSRLEIDRVGGYTF.

The chain couples TRBV10-3 to TRBJ2-5; D not resolved. Per the germline V gene, CDR1 is ENHRY and CDR2 is SYGVKD. The CDR3 contains 11 residues. Trimming took 2 bases from V and 4 from J, leaving 2 bases between them. DNA of the CDR3: TGTGCCATCAGTGAGGGAGAGACCCAGTACTTC. Its translation is CAISEGETQYF.